One T cell receptor (beta chain) is described in this entry. The antigen is undetermined. This specimen comes from a study of response to subunit inactivated influenza vaccine. TCRdb called the RT-PCR reads again in MiXCR, with one record for every CDR3 protein. The profile shows about 570,000 distinct CDR3 sequences, approximately 10% of them singletons. Study results and caveats: T cells newly recruited by each seasonal influenza vaccination are few, the authors suggested.

CDR3 length: 15 amino acids. V lost 4 bases and J 1 base, leaving 13 bases between the germline ends. These data were also reused for a study on T cells expressing NK-cell markers. That source reports: In generating TCR beta cDNA, 5'RACE template switching with UMIs was used. Eight donors were sequenced, of whom seven were HCMV-seropositive, while the remaining one was HCMV-seronegative. An anti-gamma-delta TCR antibody was added in several experiments. It restricted sorting to alpha-beta TCR-expressing T cells. In a group of several donors, dominant NKG2C+ clonotypes represented about 1.0-7.5% of CD8+ T cells.

The sequence came from a man in his fifties or sixties who received an inactivated influenza vaccine. The sample here was PBMCs from blood, taken on the day of vaccination. The chain carries TRBV12-3 or TRBV12-4 and TRBJ1-2; weak D call: TRBD1 (5 bases). The CDR3 DNA reads TGTGCCAGCAGTTCCCCGGGACTCCTTAACTATGGCTACACCTTC. Amino acid sequence: CASSSPGLLNYGYTF.